This T cell receptor beta chain was sequenced in a study of early T cells in non-severe SARS-CoV-2 infection. Study at large: Unsorted whole-blood RNA was sequenced in bulk, leaving chains unpaired.

V was shortened by 4 bases and J by 5 bases, with 13 bases between the two germline ends. This CDR3 has 15 residues. Germline V lookup: CDR1 SGHRS, CDR2 YFSETQ. Each cDNA molecule carried a unique molecular identifier. TCRdb re-analysed the 5' RACE reads in MiXCR, keeping a single row per CDR3 protein. The sample has roughly 80,000 distinct CDR3 sequences, approximately 10% seen once. As concerns this clonotype: Its antigen remains unidentified.

General study results and limits: Matching results from VDJdb favored anti-spike CD8 responses, leaving private and CD4 specificities undetected.

The chain combines TRBV5-1 with TRBJ1-6; D is perhaps TRBD1 (5 bases). The clonotype was recovered from an adult who was a healthcare worker with PCR-confirmed SARS-CoV-2 infection or an uninfected control (not recorded which). The starting material was whole blood, obtained at baseline. CDR3 amino acids: CASSIEGFHNSPLHF. The CDR3 DNA is TGCGCCAGCAGCATAGAGGGGTTCCATAATTCACCCCTCCACTTT.